A selection of T cell receptor beta chains follows, all from one sample in a study of blood T cell repertoires in COVID-19. Some clones are missing from TCRdb's copy, which holds only in-frame ones; the method was immunoSEQ multiplex PCR. The table includes 220,000 or so clones, around 85% detected once. Specimen: PBMCs or T cells enriched from blood (not recorded which). These receptors were taken from a woman in her thirties or forties with acute COVID-19. Each CDR3 is given with its conserved first and last residue.

V	J	CDR3
TRBV18	TRBJ2-7	CASSHTSGQVPYEQYF
TRBV30	TRBJ1-6	CAWSSQGGSPLHF
TRBV11-2	TRBJ1-2	CASSFGTGGGYTF
TRBV7-8	TRBJ2-7	CASSLGDRGTYEQYF
TRBV30	TRBJ1-2	CAWSPRRQGHGYTF
TRBV24-1	TRBJ2-3	CATSDFFGTSGKAQYF
TRBV12-3/TRBV12-4	TRBJ2-1	CASSPLKEYEQFF
TRBV19	TRBJ1-5	CASRERGFNQPQHF
TRBV6-1	TRBJ1-5	CASSEAPGDRAQPQHF
TRBV25-1	TRBJ2-1	CASSERQGSSYNEQFF
TRBV11-2	TRBJ1-1	CASSSGQLLMNTEAFF
TRBV19	TRBJ1-5	CASARRDRYQPQHF
TRBV24-1	TRBJ2-3	CAIGLTDTQYF
TRBV4-1	TRBJ1-2	CASSQGSVLNYGYTF
TRBV28	TRBJ1-6	CASSLNQGGSPLHF
TRBV19	TRBJ2-1	CASSQTSGGSHNEQFF
TRBV2	TRBJ1-5	CASSPEAGHQPQHF
TRBV15	TRBJ1-4	CATSPRTGSSEKLFF
TRBV7-2	TRBJ1-2	CASSLVPGGGVNYGYTF
TRBV6-2/TRBV6-3	TRBJ1-1	CASSYSENRGTEAFF
TRBV29-1	TRBJ1-5	CSVVSGGNQPQHF
TRBV3-1/TRBV3-2	TRBJ1-2	CASSQVRDGYTF
TRBV6-5	TRBJ2-3	CASSLLDTQYF
TRBV19	TRBJ1-5	CASSTAGERNQPQHF
TRBV9	TRBJ2-3	CASSVDGGVGYTQYF
TRBV30	TRBJ2-1	CAWSRTGQGSDEQFF
TRBV10-3	TRBJ2-5	CASSSTETQYF
TRBV7-9	TRBJ2-7	CASSLGLAGVEQYF
TRBV19	TRBJ2-7	CASSPRTGGTYEQYF
TRBV5-6	TRBJ1-4	CASSLIGAELETNEKLFF